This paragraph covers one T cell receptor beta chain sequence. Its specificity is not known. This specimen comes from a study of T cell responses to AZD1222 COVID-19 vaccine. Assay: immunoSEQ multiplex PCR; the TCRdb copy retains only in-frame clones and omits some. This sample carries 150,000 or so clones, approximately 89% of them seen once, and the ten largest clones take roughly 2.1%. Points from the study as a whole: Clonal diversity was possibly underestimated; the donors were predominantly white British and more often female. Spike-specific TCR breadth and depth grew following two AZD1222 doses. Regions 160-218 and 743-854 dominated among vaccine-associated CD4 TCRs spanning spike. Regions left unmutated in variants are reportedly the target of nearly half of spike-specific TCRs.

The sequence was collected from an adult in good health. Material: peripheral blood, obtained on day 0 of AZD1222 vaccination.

Here the CDR3 reads CASSHRSGGQPQHF. The CDR3, as DNA: TGTGCCAGCAGCCACCGATCTGGGGGCCAGCCCCAGCATTTT. The V gene is TRBV3-1 (or the pseudogene TRBV3-2), the J gene TRBJ1-5, with D perhaps TRBD1 (6 bases). V was shortened by 3 bases and J by 7 bases, with 13 bases between the two germline ends. The CDR3 contains 14 residues. Germline V gene data show CDR1 as LGHDT and CDR2 as YNNKEL (reference sequence).